The next 10 T cell receptor beta chains were all read from a single sample in a study of T cells in tumors after PD-1 blockade. Method: immunoSEQ multiplex PCR; TCRdb's copy keeps in-frame clones and lacks some. The table lists about 33,000 clones, 78% of them singletons. The sequenced sample was PBMCs, obtained before anti-PD-1 treatment. These receptor sequences come from a human donor with basal cell carcinoma.

The chain employs TRBV7-2 and TRBJ2-3; unclear D gene. The germline CDR1 and CDR2 sequences are SGHTA and FQGNSA. CDR3 length: 13 amino acids. V was shortened by 4 bases and J by 4 bases, with 9 bases between the two germline ends. The CDR3 nucleotides read TGTGCCAGCAGCTCCGGGCCGCCAGATACGCAGTATTTT. Translating it yields CASSSGPPDTQYF.

CDR3 sequence (DNA): TGTGCCAGCGTCCGGACACGTTCGAATGAGCAGTTCTTC. This translates into CASVRTRSNEQFF. The rearrangement joins TRBV2 to TRBJ2-1; weak D call: TRBD1 (5 bases). Deletions cut 8 bases from V and 7 bases from J, with 15 bases between. Germline CDR1 is SNHLY and CDR2 is FYNNEI. The CDR3 covers 13 residues.

The rearrangement joins TRBV4-2 to TRBJ1-4; D not certain. The ends were cut back, 1 base at V and 5 bases at J, with 8 bases in the middle. The CDR3 extends over 14 amino acids. The V gene's germline CDR1 is LGHNA and CDR2 YNFKEQ. DNA for the CDR3: TGTGCCAGCAGCCAAGCGGCAGAGAATGAAAAACTGTTTTTT. Protein: CASSQAAENEKLFF.

V is TRBV6-5 and J is TRBJ1-4, with D possibly being TRBD1 (6 bases). Trimming removed 0 bases from V and 8 bases from J, with 13 bases in between. The germline CDR1 and CDR2 sequences are MNHEY and SVGAGI. This CDR3 comprises 15 residues. CDR3 bases: TGTGCCAGCAGTTACTCACCCGGGGGCGGAGAAAAACTGTTTTTT. This translates into CASSYSPGGGEKLFF.

This clone was seen more than once but under ten times. The rearrangement links TRBV7-2 to TRBJ2-1; a possible D gene is TRBD2 (6 bases). There are 16 residues in the CDR3. The germline V gene encodes CDR1 SGHTA and CDR2 FQGNSA. Trimming shortened V by 5 bases and J by 6 bases, and 20 bases separated the two germline ends. For the CDR3, the DNA is TGTGCCAGCAGCACTAGCTTGAGCGCCAAGACCAATGAGCAGTTCTTC. Translated: CASSTSLSAKTNEQFF.

The chain recombines TRBV5-1 with TRBJ1-1; TRBD1 is a possible D gene (5 bases). The CDR3 sequence is 15 residues long. CDR1 and CDR2 from the germline V gene are SGHRS and YFSETQ. The V end was cut by 0 bases, the J end by 2 bases, with 11 bases between. The DNA of the CDR3 is TGCGCCAGCAGCTTGGATGGGGGAGGAAACACTGAAGCTTTCTTT. It is translated as CASSLDGGGNTEAFF.

V is TRBV7-2 and J is TRBJ1-4, with 9 bases that match TRBD1. CDR3 length: 15 residues. V gave up 5 bases and J gave up 10 bases; unmatched junction bases: 11. Per the germline V gene, CDR1 is SGHTA and CDR2 is FQGNSA. CDR3 region: CASSRVTGTGIKLFF. The CDR3 nucleotides are TGTGCCAGCAGCCGCGTAACCGGGACAGGGATAAAACTGTTTTTT.

The rearrangement joins TRBV6-2 or TRBV6-3 to TRBJ1-2, with 8 bases fitting TRBD1. Looked up from germline, CDR1 is MNHEY and CDR2 is SVGEGT. V lost 2 bases, J lost 8 bases, and 10 bases stayed unmatched. The CDR3 runs to 15 residues. The CDR3 here is CASSYLYGTGGGYTF. For the CDR3, the DNA is TGTGCCAGCAGTTACCTCTATGGGACAGGCGGCGGCTACACCTTC.

The chain uses TRBV7-9 and TRBJ2-1; D is possibly TRBD1 (5 bases). V lost 5 bases and J 5 bases, leaving 13 bases between the germline ends. The CDR3 runs 14 residues. Germline CDR1 and CDR2: SEHNR and FQNEAQ (reference sequence). In DNA, the CDR3 is TGTGCCAGCAGCCTCCTCAGGGAACACAATGAGCAGTTCTTC. Its translation is CASSLLREHNEQFF.

The V gene is TRBV7-2, the J gene TRBJ1-4; D is unclear. The CDR3 has 15 residues. Germline values: CDR1 SGHTA, CDR2 FQGNSA. With 4 bases removed from V and 0 bases from J, the gap between germline ends came to 9 bases. The CDR3 DNA sequence: TGTGCCAGCAGCTCTGACCCCGCAACTAATGAAAAACTGTTTTTT. Protein: CASSSDPATNEKLFF.